This TCR beta chain was sequenced for a study of blood T cell repertoires in COVID-19. Germline CDR1 reads SQVTM; CDR2 reads ANQGSEA. V gave up 4 bases and J gave up 2 bases, with 18 bases separating them. The CDR3 spans 15 residues. The method was immunoSEQ multiplex PCR; TCRdb's version includes in-frame clones alone and lacks a portion of them. The table includes about 100,000 clones, around 89% detected once. The source is a man aged 50 to 60 with active or convalescent COVID-19. Sequenced: peripheral blood. The rearrangement links TRBV29-1 to TRBJ2-7; D possibly corresponds to TRBD2 (7 bases). CDR3 nucleotides: TGCAGCGTTGGGTCCTCGGGGGGACATCCCTACGAGCAGTACTTC. This sequence encodes CSVGSSGGHPYEQYF.